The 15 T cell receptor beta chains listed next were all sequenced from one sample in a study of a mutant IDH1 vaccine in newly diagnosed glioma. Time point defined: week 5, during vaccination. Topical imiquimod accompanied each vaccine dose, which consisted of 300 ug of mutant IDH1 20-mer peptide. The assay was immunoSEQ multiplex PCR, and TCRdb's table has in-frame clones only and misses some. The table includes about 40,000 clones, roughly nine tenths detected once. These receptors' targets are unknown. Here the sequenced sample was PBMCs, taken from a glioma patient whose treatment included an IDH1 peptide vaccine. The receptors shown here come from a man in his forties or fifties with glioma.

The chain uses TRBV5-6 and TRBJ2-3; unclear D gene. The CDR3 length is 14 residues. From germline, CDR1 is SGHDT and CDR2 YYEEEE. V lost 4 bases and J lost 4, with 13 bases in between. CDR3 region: CASSRSLPADTQYF. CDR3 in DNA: TGTGCCAGCAGCCGCAGCTTACCCGCAGATACGCAGTATTTT.

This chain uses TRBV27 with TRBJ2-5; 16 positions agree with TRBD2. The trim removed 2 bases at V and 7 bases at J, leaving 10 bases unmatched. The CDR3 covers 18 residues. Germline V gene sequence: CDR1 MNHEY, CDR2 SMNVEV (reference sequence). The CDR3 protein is CASSLIGTSGGASGTQYF. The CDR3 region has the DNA TGTGCCAGCAGTTTAATCGGGACTAGCGGGGGGGCTTCGGGGACCCAGTACTTC.

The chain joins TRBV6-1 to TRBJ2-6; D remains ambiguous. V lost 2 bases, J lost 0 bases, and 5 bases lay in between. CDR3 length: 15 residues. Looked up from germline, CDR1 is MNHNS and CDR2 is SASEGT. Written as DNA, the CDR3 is TGTGCCAGCAGTGAACCTAGCTCTGGGGCCAACGTCCTGACTTTC. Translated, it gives CASSEPSSGANVLTF.

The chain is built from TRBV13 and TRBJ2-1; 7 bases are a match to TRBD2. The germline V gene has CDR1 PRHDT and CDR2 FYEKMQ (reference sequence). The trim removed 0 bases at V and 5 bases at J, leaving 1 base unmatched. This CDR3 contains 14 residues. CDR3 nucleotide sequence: TGTGCCAGCAGCTTAGGCGGGGGGAACAATGAGCAGTTCTTC. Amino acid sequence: CASSLGGGNNEQFF.

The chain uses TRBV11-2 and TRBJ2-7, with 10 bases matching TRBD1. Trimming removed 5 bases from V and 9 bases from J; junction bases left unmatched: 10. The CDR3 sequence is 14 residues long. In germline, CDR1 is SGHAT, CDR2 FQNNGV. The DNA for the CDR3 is TGTGCCAGCAGCCCAAGACAGGGGGCGGGTGGGCAGTACTTC. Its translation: CASSPRQGAGGQYF.

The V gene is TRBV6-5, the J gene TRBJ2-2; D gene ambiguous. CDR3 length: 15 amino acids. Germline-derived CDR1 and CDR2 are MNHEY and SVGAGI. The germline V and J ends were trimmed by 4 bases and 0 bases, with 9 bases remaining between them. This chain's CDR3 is CASSLLPTNTGELFF. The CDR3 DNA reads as TGTGCCAGCAGTTTACTACCAACGAACACCGGGGAGCTGTTTTTT.

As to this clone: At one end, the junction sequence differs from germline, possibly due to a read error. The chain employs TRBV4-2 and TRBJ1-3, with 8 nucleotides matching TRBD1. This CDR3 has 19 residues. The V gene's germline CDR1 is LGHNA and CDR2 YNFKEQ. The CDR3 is CASSQESGTGTQRGNIIYF. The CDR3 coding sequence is TGTGCCAGCAGCCAAGAATCCGGGACAGGCACCCAGCGGGGAAACATCATATATTTT.

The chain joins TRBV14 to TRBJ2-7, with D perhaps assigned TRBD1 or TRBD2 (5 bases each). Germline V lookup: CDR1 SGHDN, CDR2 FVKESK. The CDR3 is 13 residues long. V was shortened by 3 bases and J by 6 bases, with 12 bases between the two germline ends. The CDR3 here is CASSHPSGAEQYF. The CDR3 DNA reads TGTGCCAGCAGCCATCCATCCGGGGCCGAGCAGTACTTC. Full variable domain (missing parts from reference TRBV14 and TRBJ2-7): EAGVTQFPSHSVIEKGQTVTLRCDPISGHDNLYWYRRVMGKEIKFLLHFVKESKQDESGMPNNRFLAERTGGTYSTLKVQPAELEDSGVYFCASSHPSGAEQYFGPGTRLTVT.

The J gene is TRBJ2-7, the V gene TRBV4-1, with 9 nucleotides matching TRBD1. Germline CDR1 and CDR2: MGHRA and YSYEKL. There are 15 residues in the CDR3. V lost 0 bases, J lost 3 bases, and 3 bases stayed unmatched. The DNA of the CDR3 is TGCGCCAGCAGCCAAGAAGGGACAGGGTACTACGAGCAGTACTTC. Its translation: CASSQEGTGYYEQYF.

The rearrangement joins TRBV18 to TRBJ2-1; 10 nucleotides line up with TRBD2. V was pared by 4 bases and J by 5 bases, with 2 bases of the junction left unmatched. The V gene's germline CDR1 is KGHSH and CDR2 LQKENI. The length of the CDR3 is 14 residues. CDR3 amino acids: CASSRLAGDNEQFF. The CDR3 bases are TGTGCCAGCTCACGGCTAGCGGGGGACAATGAGCAGTTCTTC.

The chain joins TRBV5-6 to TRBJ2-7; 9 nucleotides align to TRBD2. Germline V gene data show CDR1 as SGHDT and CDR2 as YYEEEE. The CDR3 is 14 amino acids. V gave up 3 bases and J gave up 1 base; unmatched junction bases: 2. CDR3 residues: CASSWREGSYEQYF. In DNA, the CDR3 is TGTGCCAGCAGCTGGCGGGAGGGATCCTACGAGCAGTACTTC.

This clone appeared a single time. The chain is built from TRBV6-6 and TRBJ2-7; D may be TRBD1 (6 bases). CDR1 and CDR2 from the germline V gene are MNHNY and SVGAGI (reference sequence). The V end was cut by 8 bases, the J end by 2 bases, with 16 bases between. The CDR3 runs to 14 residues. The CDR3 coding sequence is TGTGCCAGCTTTCCCAGGGACACTACCTACGAGCAGTACTTC. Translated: CASFPRDTTYEQYF.

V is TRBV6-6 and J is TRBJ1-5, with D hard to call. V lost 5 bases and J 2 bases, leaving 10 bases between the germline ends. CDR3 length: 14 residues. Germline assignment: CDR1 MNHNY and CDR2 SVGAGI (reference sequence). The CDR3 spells CASSTGDGNQPQHF. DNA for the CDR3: TGTGCCAGCAGTACCGGCGACGGCAATCAGCCCCAGCATTTT.

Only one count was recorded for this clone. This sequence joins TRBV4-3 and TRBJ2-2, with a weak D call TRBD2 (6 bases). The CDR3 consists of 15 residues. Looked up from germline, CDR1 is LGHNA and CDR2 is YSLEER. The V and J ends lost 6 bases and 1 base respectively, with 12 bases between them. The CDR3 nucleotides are TGCGCCAGCAGGGAGGGGCAGAGGAACACCGGGGAGCTGTTTTTT. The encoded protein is CASREGQRNTGELFF.

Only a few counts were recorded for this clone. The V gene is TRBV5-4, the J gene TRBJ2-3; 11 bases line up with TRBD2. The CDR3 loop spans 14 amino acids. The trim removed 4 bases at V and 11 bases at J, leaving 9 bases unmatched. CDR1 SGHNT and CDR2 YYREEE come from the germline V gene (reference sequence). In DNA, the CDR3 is TGTGCCAGCAGCCTAGCGGGGGGTCGGCGGGGGCAGTATTTT. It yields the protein CASSLAGGRRGQYF.